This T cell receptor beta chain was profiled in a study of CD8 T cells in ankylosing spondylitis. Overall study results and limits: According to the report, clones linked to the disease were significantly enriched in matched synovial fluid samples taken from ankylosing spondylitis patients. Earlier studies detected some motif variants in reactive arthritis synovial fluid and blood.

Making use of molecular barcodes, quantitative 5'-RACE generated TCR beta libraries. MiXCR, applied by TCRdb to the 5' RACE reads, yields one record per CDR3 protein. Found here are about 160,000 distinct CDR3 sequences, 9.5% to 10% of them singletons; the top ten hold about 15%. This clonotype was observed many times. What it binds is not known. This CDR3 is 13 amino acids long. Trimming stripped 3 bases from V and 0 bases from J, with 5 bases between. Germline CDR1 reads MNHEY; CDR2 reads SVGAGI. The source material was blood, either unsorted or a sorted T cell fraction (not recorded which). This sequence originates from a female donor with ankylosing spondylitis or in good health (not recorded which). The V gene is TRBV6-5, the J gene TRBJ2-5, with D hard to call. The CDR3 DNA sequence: TGTGCCAGCAGTTATGCGTACCAAGAGACCCAGTACTTC. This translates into CASSYAYQETQYF.